The rows below give T cell receptor beta chains drawn from one sample of a study of CD8 T cells in Susac syndrome. TCRdb called the immunoSEQ multiplex PCR reads again in MiXCR, with one record for every CDR3 protein. The repertoire includes 75,000 to 95,000 distinct CDR3 sequences, roughly nine tenths of them detected once, and 0.5% to 0.65% sits in the top ten. Source material: CD8+ T cells from PBMCs. The receptors here all came from a human donor with multiple sclerosis. CDR3s include the opening cysteine and the closing phenylalanine or tryptophan. A D gene is named only where the DNA matches it firmly. Rows give clone size only sometimes, using once, few, many, or a class for an expanded clone.

j_gene: TRBJ2-5; abundance: few; d_gene: -; v_gene: TRBV9; CDR3nt: TGTGCCAGCAGCCACCCCCCGGGGGAGACCCAGTACTTC; CDR3aa: CASSHPPGETQYF
j_gene: TRBJ2-2; abundance: -; d_gene: TRBD1; v_gene: TRBV28; CDR3nt: TGTGCCAGCAGGGAACAGGGGGCTTTCAGCACCGGGGAGCTGTTTTTT; CDR3aa: CASREQGAFSTGELFF
j_gene: TRBJ2-2; abundance: once; d_gene: -; v_gene: TRBV9; CDR3nt: TGTGCCAGCAGCACCAGACTAGTGGGCGGGGAGCTGTTTTTT; CDR3aa: CASSTRLVGGELFF
j_gene: TRBJ1-3; abundance: -; d_gene: -; v_gene: TRBV4-3; CDR3nt: TGCGCCAGCAGCTCTTGGCACCTGTTTGGAAACACCATATATTTT; CDR3aa: CASSSWHLFGNTIYF
j_gene: TRBJ1-5; abundance: -; d_gene: -; v_gene: TRBV6-1; CDR3nt: TGTGCCAGCAGATACAGGGAGGACCAGCCCCAGCATTTT; CDR3aa: CASRYREDQPQHF
j_gene: TRBJ2-3; abundance: -; d_gene: TRBD2; v_gene: TRBV7-3; CDR3nt: TGTGCCAGCAGCAGGACTAGCGGGAGGCACACAGATACGCAGTATTTT; CDR3aa: CASSRTSGRHTDTQYF
j_gene: TRBJ1-5; abundance: -; d_gene: TRBD1; v_gene: TRBV9; CDR3nt: TGTGCCAGCAGCGAAGGACAGGGGGGTCAGCCCCAGCATTTT; CDR3aa: CASSEGQGGQPQHF
j_gene: TRBJ2-7; abundance: -; d_gene: -; v_gene: TRBV28; CDR3nt: TGTGCCAGCAACGACCCGGGGACCTACGAGCAGTACTTC; CDR3aa: CASNDPGTYEQYF
j_gene: TRBJ2-5; abundance: -; d_gene: -; v_gene: TRBV12-3/TRBV12-4; CDR3nt: TGTGCCAGCAGTTCCTATAGGTACCAAGAGACCCAGTACTTC; CDR3aa: CASSSYRYQETQYF
j_gene: TRBJ1-6; abundance: -; d_gene: TRBD1; v_gene: TRBV6-1; CDR3nt: TGTGCCAGCAGTGAAGGACAGGGCGATAATTCACCCCTCCACTTT; CDR3aa: CASSEGQGDNSPLHF
j_gene: TRBJ1-1; abundance: -; d_gene: -; v_gene: TRBV9; CDR3nt: TGTGCCAGCAGCGTAGGGGTAACGGGGAACACTGAAGCTTTCTTT; CDR3aa: CASSVGVTGNTEAFF
j_gene: TRBJ2-7; abundance: -; d_gene: -; v_gene: TRBV28; CDR3nt: TGTGCCAGCACCCCCAGTCGAGGGGAGCATCCGTACTTC; CDR3aa: CASTPSRGEHPYF
j_gene: TRBJ2-5; abundance: few; d_gene: -; v_gene: TRBV6-5; CDR3nt: TGTGCCAGCAGTAAGTTACAGGGAGGAGGAGAGACCCAGTACTTC; CDR3aa: CASSKLQGGGETQYF
j_gene: TRBJ1-1; abundance: -; d_gene: TRBD1; v_gene: TRBV3-1; CDR3nt: TGTGCCAGCAGCGCGACAGGGGGCACTGAAGCTTTCTTT; CDR3aa: CASSATGGTEAFF
j_gene: TRBJ1-5; abundance: once; d_gene: TRBD1; v_gene: TRBV7-6; CDR3nt: TGTGCCAGCAGCTTGGGGACAGGGCTCTATAGCAATCAGCCCCAGCATTTT; CDR3aa: CASSLGTGLYSNQPQHF
j_gene: TRBJ2-7; abundance: -; d_gene: -; v_gene: TRBV11-2; CDR3nt: TGTGCCAGCAGCTTATCCCCCCCGGGGGACGAGCAGTACTTC; CDR3aa: CASSLSPPGDEQYF
j_gene: TRBJ2-5; abundance: -; d_gene: TRBD2; v_gene: TRBV27; CDR3nt: TGTGCCAGCAGTCACGAGCGGGAGGGCCAAGAGACCCAGTACTTC; CDR3aa: CASSHEREGQETQYF
j_gene: TRBJ1-4; abundance: -; d_gene: -; v_gene: TRBV7-6; CDR3nt: TGTGCCAGCAGCTTTACTGGACAGACAACTAATGAAAAACTGTTTTTT; CDR3aa: CASSFTGQTTNEKLFF
j_gene: TRBJ1-2; abundance: -; d_gene: -; v_gene: TRBV7-9; CDR3nt: TGTGCCAGCAGCCCGAGGACCGAAAATAACTATGGCTACACCTTC; CDR3aa: CASSPRTENNYGYTF
j_gene: TRBJ2-7; abundance: -; d_gene: TRBD1; v_gene: TRBV2; CDR3nt: TGTGCCAGCAGGGGCGGACAGGGGTCTTACGAGCAGTACTTC; CDR3aa: CASRGGQGSYEQYF
j_gene: TRBJ2-3; abundance: -; d_gene: TRBD2; v_gene: TRBV6-4; CDR3nt: TGTGCCAGTAAACCCACTAGCGGGGGAACAGATACGCAGTATTTT; CDR3aa: CASKPTSGGTDTQYF
j_gene: TRBJ2-2; abundance: -; d_gene: -; v_gene: TRBV9; CDR3nt: TGTGCCAGCAGCGTAGACGTCGGGGAGCTGTTTTTT; CDR3aa: CASSVDVGELFF
j_gene: TRBJ1-1; abundance: -; d_gene: -; v_gene: TRBV7-8; CDR3nt: TGTGCCAGCAGCTTAGACGGCGTTGGAGTTTCTGAAGCTTTCTTT; CDR3aa: CASSLDGVGVSEAFF
j_gene: TRBJ2-1; abundance: -; d_gene: -; v_gene: TRBV27; CDR3nt: TGTGCCAGCAGCCCGGGCGGGGCCATCAATGAGCAGTTCTTC; CDR3aa: CASSPGGAINEQFF
j_gene: TRBJ2-1; abundance: -; d_gene: TRBD2; v_gene: TRBV6-4; CDR3nt: TGTGCCAGCAGTGACTCGTCTGGCGGGAGGGCCCCTAGCTCCTACAATGAGCAGTTCTTC; CDR3aa: CASSDSSGGRAPSSYNEQFF
j_gene: TRBJ2-2; abundance: -; d_gene: TRBD2; v_gene: TRBV29-1; CDR3nt: TGCAGCGTGGAAGCGGGGGTCGGCACCGGGGAGCTGTTTTTT; CDR3aa: CSVEAGVGTGELFF
j_gene: TRBJ2-7; abundance: -; d_gene: -; v_gene: TRBV2; CDR3nt: TGTGCCAGCAGTGAAGGTCAGTTCTCCTACGAGCAGTACTTC; CDR3aa: CASSEGQFSYEQYF
j_gene: TRBJ1-1; abundance: -; d_gene: -; v_gene: TRBV5-8; CDR3nt: TGTGCCAGCAACATAGGAGGGACTGAAGCTTTCTTT; CDR3aa: CASNIGGTEAFF
j_gene: TRBJ2-1; abundance: -; d_gene: TRBD2; v_gene: TRBV6-5; CDR3nt: TGTGCCAGCAGTCTTAGCGGGGAAACCTACAATGAGCAGTTCTTC; CDR3aa: CASSLSGETYNEQFF
j_gene: TRBJ2-1; abundance: -; d_gene: -; v_gene: TRBV19; CDR3nt: TGTGCCAGTAGTAGCCAAATCAACTCAGATGAGCAGTTCTTC; CDR3aa: CASSSQINSDEQFF
j_gene: TRBJ1-1; abundance: -; d_gene: TRBD1; v_gene: TRBV27; CDR3nt: TGTGCCAGCAGTTGGACAGGGAGTACTGAAGCTTTCTTT; CDR3aa: CASSWTGSTEAFF
j_gene: TRBJ1-1; abundance: -; d_gene: -; v_gene: TRBV9; CDR3nt: TGTGCCAGCAGCGGGACGGATTGGTTGAACACTGAAGCTTTCTTT; CDR3aa: CASSGTDWLNTEAFF
j_gene: TRBJ2-1; abundance: -; d_gene: -; v_gene: TRBV2; CDR3nt: TGTGCCAGCATATCCGTATATGAGCAGTTCTTC; CDR3aa: CASISVYEQFF
j_gene: TRBJ2-1; abundance: -; d_gene: TRBD1; v_gene: TRBV29-1; CDR3nt: TGCAGCGCTGGACAGGGGGCGAATGAGCAGTTCTTC; CDR3aa: CSAGQGANEQFF
j_gene: TRBJ2-7; abundance: few; d_gene: TRBD1; v_gene: TRBV12-3/TRBV12-4; CDR3nt: TGTGCCAGCAGTTACGGACAGGGTTCCTACGAGCAGTACTTC; CDR3aa: CASSYGQGSYEQYF
j_gene: TRBJ2-7; abundance: few; d_gene: -; v_gene: TRBV14; CDR3nt: TGTGCCAGCAGCCAAATCGCTGGGCAGGACTACGAGCAGTACTTC; CDR3aa: CASSQIAGQDYEQYF
j_gene: TRBJ2-5; abundance: once; d_gene: -; v_gene: TRBV19; CDR3nt: TGTGCCAGTAGTCCTACAGGGATAGAGACCCAGTACTTC; CDR3aa: CASSPTGIETQYF
j_gene: TRBJ1-1; abundance: -; d_gene: -; v_gene: TRBV30; CDR3nt: TGTGCCTGGAGATGGGGGGCGAACACTGAAGCTTTCTTT; CDR3aa: CAWRWGANTEAFF
j_gene: TRBJ2-1; abundance: few; d_gene: -; v_gene: TRBV19; CDR3nt: TGTGCCAGTAGTATAGTAGCGAACTCCTACAATGAGCAGTTCTTC; CDR3aa: CASSIVANSYNEQFF
j_gene: TRBJ1-1; abundance: -; d_gene: TRBD1; v_gene: TRBV5-1; CDR3nt: TGCGCCAGCAGCTTGGCCAGGGGGTCTGAAGCTTTCTTT; CDR3aa: CASSLARGSEAFF
j_gene: TRBJ2-1; abundance: -; d_gene: TRBD1; v_gene: TRBV5-1; CDR3nt: TGCGCCAGCAGCTCCGGGACAGAGCGGAATGAGCAGTTCTTC; CDR3aa: CASSSGTERNEQFF
j_gene: TRBJ2-1; abundance: -; d_gene: TRBD1; v_gene: TRBV6-2/TRBV6-3; CDR3nt: TGTGCCAGCAGTTACATAGACAGGGTCCATGAGCAGTTCTTC; CDR3aa: CASSYIDRVHEQFF
j_gene: TRBJ2-1; abundance: -; d_gene: -; v_gene: TRBV12-3/TRBV12-4; CDR3nt: TGTGCCAGCACCTACTTGGCGATCTCCTACAATGAGCAGTTCTTC; CDR3aa: CASTYLAISYNEQFF
j_gene: TRBJ2-7; abundance: -; d_gene: -; v_gene: TRBV5-1; CDR3nt: TGCGCCAGCAGCCCTGATGGACAGACCTACTCCTACGAGCAGTACTTC; CDR3aa: CASSPDGQTYSYEQYF
j_gene: TRBJ2-7; abundance: -; d_gene: TRBD2; v_gene: TRBV6-2/TRBV6-3; CDR3nt: TGTGCCAGCACGAGCGGGAGCTCCTACGAGCAGTACTTC; CDR3aa: CASTSGSSYEQYF
j_gene: TRBJ2-7; abundance: once; d_gene: TRBD2; v_gene: TRBV5-6; CDR3nt: TGTGCCAGCAGCCTGGGGACTACCTACGAGCAGTACTTC; CDR3aa: CASSLGTTYEQYF
j_gene: TRBJ2-7; abundance: -; d_gene: -; v_gene: TRBV4-3; CDR3nt: TGCGCCAGCAGCCAAGGAGAATCCGCTGATTTCCACGAGCAGTACTTC; CDR3aa: CASSQGESADFHEQYF
j_gene: TRBJ1-2; abundance: -; d_gene: -; v_gene: TRBV2; CDR3nt: TGTGCCAGGGGGCCAGCAGGGCTGCAGCCAAACTATGGCTACACCTTC; CDR3aa: CARGPAGLQPNYGYTF
j_gene: TRBJ1-3; abundance: -; d_gene: TRBD1; v_gene: TRBV7-9; CDR3nt: TGTGCCAGCAGCTTAGCGGGCAGGGGGTCTGGAAACACCATATATTTT; CDR3aa: CASSLAGRGSGNTIYF
j_gene: TRBJ2-1; abundance: -; d_gene: TRBD2; v_gene: TRBV20-1; CDR3nt: TGCAGTGCCCGGACTAGTCCTCATGAGCAGTTCTTC; CDR3aa: CSARTSPHEQFF
j_gene: TRBJ2-5; abundance: -; d_gene: TRBD1; v_gene: TRBV5-4; CDR3nt: TGTGCCAGCAGCTTTCCCGGGACAGGGGAAGGGAGAGGCCAGTACTTC; CDR3aa: CASSFPGTGEGRGQYF
j_gene: TRBJ2-7; abundance: -; d_gene: -; v_gene: TRBV2; CDR3nt: TGTGCCAGCAGTGACTGGACGTCCTCCTACGAGCAGTACTTC; CDR3aa: CASSDWTSSYEQYF
j_gene: TRBJ2-1; abundance: -; d_gene: -; v_gene: TRBV5-1; CDR3nt: TGCGCCAGCAGCTCCTCTAGGAGCTCCTACAATGAGCAGTTCTTC; CDR3aa: CASSSSRSSYNEQFF